This T cell receptor (beta chain) comes out of a study of T-cell reconstitution after alpha-beta-depleted transplantation in children. This clonotype was detected many times. Looked up from germline, CDR1 is MNHEY and CDR2 is SMNVEV (reference sequence). The CDR3 is 16 amino acids. V lost 5 bases, J lost 7 bases, and 21 bases lay in between. It was with unique molecular identifiers that the TCRbeta library was prepared. TCRdb used MiXCR to reprocess the PCR reads, holding one entry per CDR3 protein. This sample has more than 20,000 distinct CDR3 sequences, with about a tenth found just once. The rearrangement uses TRBV27 and TRBJ2-1; D gene uncertain. This receptor was identified in a human donor who donated a stem cell graft to a child with chronic granulomatous disease. This specimen consisted of PBMCs from the stem cell graft donor, obtained from the stem cell graft. The DNA for the CDR3 is TGTGCCAGCAGTCCGAACGCTGCCCCACCGAAGAATGAGCAGTTCTTC. Protein product: CASSPNAAPPKNEQFF.